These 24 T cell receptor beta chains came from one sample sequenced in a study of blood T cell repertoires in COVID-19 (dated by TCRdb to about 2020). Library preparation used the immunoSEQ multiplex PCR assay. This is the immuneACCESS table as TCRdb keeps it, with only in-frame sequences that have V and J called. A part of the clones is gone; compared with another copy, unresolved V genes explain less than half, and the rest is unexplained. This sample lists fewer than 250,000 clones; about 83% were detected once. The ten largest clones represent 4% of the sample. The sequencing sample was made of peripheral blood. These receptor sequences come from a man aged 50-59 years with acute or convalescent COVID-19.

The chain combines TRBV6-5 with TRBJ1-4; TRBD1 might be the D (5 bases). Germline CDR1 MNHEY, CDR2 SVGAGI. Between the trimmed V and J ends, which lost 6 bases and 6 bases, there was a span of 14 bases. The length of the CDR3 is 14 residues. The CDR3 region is CASRDSPGDEKLFF. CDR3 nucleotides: TGTGCCAGCAGAGACAGCCCTGGGGATGAAAAACTGTTTTTT.

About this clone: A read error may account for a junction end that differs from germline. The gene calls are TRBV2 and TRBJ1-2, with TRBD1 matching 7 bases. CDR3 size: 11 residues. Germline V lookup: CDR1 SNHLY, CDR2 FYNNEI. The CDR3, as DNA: TGTGCCAGCAGGAGAGAAGGGGGACAGTTGTTC. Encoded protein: CASRREGGQLF.

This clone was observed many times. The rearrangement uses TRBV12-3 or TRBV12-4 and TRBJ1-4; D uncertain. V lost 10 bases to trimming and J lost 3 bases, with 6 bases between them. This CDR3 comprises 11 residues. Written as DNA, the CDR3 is TGTGCCACCCTCCCTAATGAAAAACTGTTTTTT. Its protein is CATLPNEKLFF.

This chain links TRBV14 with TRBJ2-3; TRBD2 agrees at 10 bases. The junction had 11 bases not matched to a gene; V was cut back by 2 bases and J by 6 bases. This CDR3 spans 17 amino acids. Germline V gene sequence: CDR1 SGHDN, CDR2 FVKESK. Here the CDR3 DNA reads TGTGCCAGCAGCCAACATTTTGGACTAGCGGTAGGGGATACGCAGTATTTT. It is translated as CASSQHFGLAVGDTQYF.

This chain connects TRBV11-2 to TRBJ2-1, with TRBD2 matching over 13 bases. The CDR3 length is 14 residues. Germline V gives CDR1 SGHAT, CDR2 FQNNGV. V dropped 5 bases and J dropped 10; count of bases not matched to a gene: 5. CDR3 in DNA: TGTGCCAGCAGCCAACTAGCGGGGGGGCGGGAGCAGTTCTTC. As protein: CASSQLAGGREQFF.

The CDR3 sequence: CASSLLDRVGYGYTF. The DNA of the CDR3 is TGTGCCAGCAGCCTACTCGACAGGGTAGGATATGGCTACACCTTC. V and J are TRBV3-1 (or the pseudogene TRBV3-2) and TRBJ1-2; 7 nucleotides line up with TRBD1. The germline CDR1 and CDR2 sequences are LGHDT and YNNKEL (reference sequence). Trimming at V came to 4 bases and at J to 5 bases, leaving 10 bases not matched to a gene. CDR3 length equals 15 residues.

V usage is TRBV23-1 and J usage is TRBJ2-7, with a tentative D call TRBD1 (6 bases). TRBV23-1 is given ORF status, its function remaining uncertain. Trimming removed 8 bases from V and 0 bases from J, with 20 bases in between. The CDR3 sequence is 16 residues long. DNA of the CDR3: TGCGCCAGCCGTCGAATGGGACAAGAAAACTCCTACGAGCAGTACTTC. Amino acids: CASRRMGQENSYEQYF.

In nucleotides, the CDR3 is TGCGCCAGCCGGACAGAGACGGCACAAATGAACACTGAAGCTTTCTTT. Residues: CASRTETAQMNTEAFF. The gene calls are TRBV5-1 and TRBJ1-1, with D possibly being TRBD1 (6 bases). With 7 bases removed from V and 0 bases from J, the gap between germline ends came to 19 bases. Germline assignment: CDR1 SGHRS and CDR2 YFSETQ. This CDR3 region has 16 residues.

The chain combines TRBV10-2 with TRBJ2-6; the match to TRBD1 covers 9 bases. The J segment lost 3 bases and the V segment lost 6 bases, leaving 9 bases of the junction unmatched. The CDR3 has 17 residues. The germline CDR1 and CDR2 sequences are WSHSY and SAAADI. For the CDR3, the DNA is TGCGCCAGCAGAGACCCCGGGACAGGGAGTGGGGCCAACGTCCTGACTTTC. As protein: CASRDPGTGSGANVLTF.

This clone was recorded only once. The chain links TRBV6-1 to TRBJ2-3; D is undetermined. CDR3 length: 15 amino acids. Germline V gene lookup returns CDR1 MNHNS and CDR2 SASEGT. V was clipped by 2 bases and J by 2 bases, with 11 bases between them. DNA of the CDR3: TGTGCCAGCAGTGAACTCCACTTCCTCACAGATACGCAGTATTTT. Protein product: CASSELHFLTDTQYF.

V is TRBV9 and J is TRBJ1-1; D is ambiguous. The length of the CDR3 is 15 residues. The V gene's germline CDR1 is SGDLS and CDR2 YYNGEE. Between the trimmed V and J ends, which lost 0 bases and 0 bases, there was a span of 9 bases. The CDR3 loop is CASSVVPVMNTEAFF. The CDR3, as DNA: TGTGCCAGCAGCGTAGTTCCGGTTATGAACACTGAAGCTTTCTTT.

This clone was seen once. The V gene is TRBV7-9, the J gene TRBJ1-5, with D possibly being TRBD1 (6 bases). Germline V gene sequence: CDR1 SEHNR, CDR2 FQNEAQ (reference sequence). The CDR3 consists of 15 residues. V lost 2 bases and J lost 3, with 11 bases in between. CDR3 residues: CASSLTGQHNQPQHF. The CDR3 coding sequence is TGTGCCAGCAGCTTAACAGGACAGCACAATCAGCCCCAGCATTTT.

CDR3 nucleotide sequence: TGTGCCATCAGTGAGTCGACAGGGCCGATCAATTCACCCCTCCACTTT. Amino acid sequence: CAISESTGPINSPLHF. J is TRBJ1-6 and V is TRBV10-3; 7 nucleotides match TRBD1. J was trimmed by 7 bases and V by 0 bases; bases with no gene match: 6. The CDR3 covers 16 residues. In germline, CDR1 is ENHRY, CDR2 SYGVKD.

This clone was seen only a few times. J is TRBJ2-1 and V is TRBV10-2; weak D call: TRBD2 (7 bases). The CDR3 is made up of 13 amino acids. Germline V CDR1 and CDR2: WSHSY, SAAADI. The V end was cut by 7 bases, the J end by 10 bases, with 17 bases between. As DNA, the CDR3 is TGCGCCAGCAACCCGGGGGGCAGGGGCGAGCAGTTCTTC. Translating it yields CASNPGGRGEQFF.

As DNA, the CDR3 is TGTGCCAGCAGCCCTATGTCCCGGGAAGACCTCGGGCAGTACTTC. It encodes CASSPMSREDLGQYF. This rearrangement joins TRBV11-2 to TRBJ2-7, with D possibly matching TRBD2 (5 bases). CDR3 length: 15 amino acids. V was clipped by 5 bases and J by 9 bases, with 23 bases between them. CDR1 SGHAT and CDR2 FQNNGV come from the germline V gene. Full variable domain (outside the CDR3, taken from reference TRBV11-2 and TRBJ2-7): EAGVAQSPRYKIIEKRQSVAFWCNPISGHATLYWYQQILGQGPKLLIQFQNNGVVDDSQLPKDRFSAERLKGVDSTLKIQPAKLEDSAVYLCASSPMSREDLGQYFGPGTRLTVT.

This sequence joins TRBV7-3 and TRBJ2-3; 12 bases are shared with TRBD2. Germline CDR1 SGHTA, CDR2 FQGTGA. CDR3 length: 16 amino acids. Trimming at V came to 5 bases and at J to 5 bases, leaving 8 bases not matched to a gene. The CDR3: CASSHSRLAGEDTQYF. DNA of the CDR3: TGTGCCAGCAGCCATTCGCGACTAGCGGGAGAAGATACGCAGTATTTT.

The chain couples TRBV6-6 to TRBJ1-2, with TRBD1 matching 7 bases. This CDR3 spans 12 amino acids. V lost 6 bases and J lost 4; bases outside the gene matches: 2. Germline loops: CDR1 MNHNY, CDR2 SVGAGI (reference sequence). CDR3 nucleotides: TGTGCCAGCAGACAGGGGACCTATGGCTACACCTTC. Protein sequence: CASRQGTYGYTF.

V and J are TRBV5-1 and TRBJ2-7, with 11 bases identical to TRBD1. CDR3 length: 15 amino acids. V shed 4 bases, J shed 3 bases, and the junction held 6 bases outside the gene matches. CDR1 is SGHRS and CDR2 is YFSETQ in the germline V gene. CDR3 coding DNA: TGCGCCAGCAGCGCGGGGGGACAGGGGGACTACGAGCAGTACTTC. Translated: CASSAGGQGDYEQYF. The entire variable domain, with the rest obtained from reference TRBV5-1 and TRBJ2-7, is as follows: KAGVTQTPRYLIKTRGQQVTLSCSPISGHRSVSWYQQTPGQGLQFLFEYFSETQRNKGNFPGRFSGRQFSNSRSEMNVSTLELGDSALYLCASSAGGQGDYEQYFGPGTRLTVT.

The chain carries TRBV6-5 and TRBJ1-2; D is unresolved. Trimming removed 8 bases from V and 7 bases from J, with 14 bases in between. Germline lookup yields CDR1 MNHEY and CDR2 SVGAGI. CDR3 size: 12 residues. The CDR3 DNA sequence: TGTGCCAGCGCACAACCCGGGTTTGGCTACACCTTC. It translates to CASAQPGFGYTF.

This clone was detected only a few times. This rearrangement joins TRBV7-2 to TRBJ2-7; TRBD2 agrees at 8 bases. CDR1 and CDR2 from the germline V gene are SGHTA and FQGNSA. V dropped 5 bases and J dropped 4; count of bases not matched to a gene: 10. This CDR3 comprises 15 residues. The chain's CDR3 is CASSVGGTRVYEQYF. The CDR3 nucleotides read TGTGCCAGCAGCGTCGGTGGGACTAGAGTATACGAGCAGTACTTC.

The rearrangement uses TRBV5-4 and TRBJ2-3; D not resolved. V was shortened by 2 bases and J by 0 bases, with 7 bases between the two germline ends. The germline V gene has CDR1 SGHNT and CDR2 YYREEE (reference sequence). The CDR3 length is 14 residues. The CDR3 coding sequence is TGTGCCAGCAGCTTTGAGTTAAGCACAGATACGCAGTATTTT. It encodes CASSFELSTDTQYF. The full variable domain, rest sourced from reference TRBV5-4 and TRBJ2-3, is ETGVTQSPTHLIKTRGQQVTLRCSSQSGHNTVSWYQQALGQGPQFIFQYYREEENGRGNFPPRFSGLQFPNYSSELNVNALELDDSALYLCASSFELSTDTQYFGPGTRLTVL.

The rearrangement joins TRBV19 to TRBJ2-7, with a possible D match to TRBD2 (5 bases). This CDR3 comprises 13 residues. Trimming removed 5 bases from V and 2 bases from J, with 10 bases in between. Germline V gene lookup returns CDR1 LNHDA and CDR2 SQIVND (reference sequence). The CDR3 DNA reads TGTGCCAGTAGTGAGGGAGTAACCTACGAGCAGTACTTC. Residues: CASSEGVTYEQYF. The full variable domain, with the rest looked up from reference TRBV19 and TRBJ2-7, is DGGITQSPKYLFRKEGQNVTLSCEQNLNHDAMYWYRQDPGQGLRLIYYSQIVNDFQKGDIAEGYSVSREKKESFPLTVTSAQKNPTAFYLCASSEGVTYEQYFGPGTRLTVT.

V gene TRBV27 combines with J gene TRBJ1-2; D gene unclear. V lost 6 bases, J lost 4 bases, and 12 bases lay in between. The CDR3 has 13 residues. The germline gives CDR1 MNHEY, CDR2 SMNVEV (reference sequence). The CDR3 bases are TGTGCCAGCAGCCAGACGGGAACCTATGGCTACACCTTC. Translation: CASSQTGTYGYTF.

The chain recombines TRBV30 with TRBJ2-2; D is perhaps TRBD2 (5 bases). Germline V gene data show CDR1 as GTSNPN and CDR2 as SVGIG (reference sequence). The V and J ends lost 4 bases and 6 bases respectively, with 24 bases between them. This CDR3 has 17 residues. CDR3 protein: CAWTRGRLGLDPGELFF. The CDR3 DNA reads TGTGCCTGGACTCGAGGGCGTTTGGGTCTAGATCCCGGGGAGCTGTTTTTT.